The clone carrying this T cell receptor beta chain was observed a single time. The sample comes from a study of blood T cell repertoires in COVID-19. Study background: T cells, B-cell-depleted T cells, or PBMCs supplied cDNA or gDNA.

The CDR3 has 17 residues. The junction had 13 bases not matched to a gene; V was cut back by 1 base and J by 7 bases. Germline assignment: CDR1 SGHTA and CDR2 FQGNSA. In the study's own analysis: Nucleated cell counts were estimated from reference gene primer amplification. Profiling relied on immunoSEQ multiplex PCR, and the TCRdb table lists in-frame clones only, not all of them. V and J calls and clone size are those listed in that table; D and trimming were worked out from the DNA. This table holds 100,000 to 150,000 clones, roughly 89% found once. Sequencing was done on a sample of peripheral blood. This sequence joins TRBV7-2 and TRBJ1-3; 7 nucleotides match TRBD1. The TCR was taken from a woman aged 50 to 60 with acute or convalescent COVID-19. CDR3 sequence: CASSLVRAGGRGNTIYF. CDR3 in DNA: TGTGCCAGCAGCTTAGTTCGGGCAGGGGGGCGTGGGAACACCATATATTTT.